Listed below are T cell receptor beta chains from one sample, sequenced in a study of cytomegalovirus exposure and HLA in healthy donors. Data came from immunoSEQ multiplex PCR; TCRdb stores just in-frame clones and leaves some out. Among just over 150,000 clones listed, over 65% were seen once. What was sequenced was PBMCs. These receptors were taken from a woman in her forties in good health and CMV-seronegative. The CDR3 runs from the conserved cysteine through the conserved F or W. Each record gives: CDR3 length, J gene, clone size, D gene, V gene, CDR3 protein, CDR3 DNA. A D gene is named only where the DNA matches it firmly. Expanded clones get a size class; other rows say once, few or many, or leave the size out.

15,TRBJ2-3,NA,TRBD2,TRBV5-4,CASSLVGLDTDTQYF,TGTGCCAGCAGCTTGGTGGGACTAGACACAGATACGCAGTATTTT
15,TRBJ1-5,NA,TRBD1,TRBV7-2,CASSFNRGRDQPQHF,TGTGCCAGCAGCTTTAACAGGGGGCGGGATCAGCCCCAGCATTTT
14,TRBJ2-3,NA,NA,TRBV5-4,CASSSRASTDTQYF,TGTGCCAGCAGCTCCAGGGCAAGCACAGATACGCAGTATTTT
15,TRBJ2-4,NA,TRBD2,TRBV9,CASSVAGTSGDIQYF,TGTGCCAGCAGCGTAGCTGGGACTAGCGGGGACATTCAGTACTTC
14,TRBJ1-2,NA,NA,TRBV9,CASSTEGSGDGYTF,TGTGCCAGCAGCACGGAGGGATCGGGTGATGGCTACACCTTC
11,TRBJ2-1,NA,NA,TRBV28,CASRSHHEQFF,TGTGCCAGCAGATCCCATCATGAGCAGTTCTTC
15,TRBJ2-2,NA,TRBD1,TRBV6-6,CASQGQLRNTGELFF,TGTGCCAGCCAGGGACAGCTCAGGAACACCGGGGAGCTGTTTTTT
15,TRBJ1-1,few,NA,TRBV6-1,CASSEFRVVNTEAFF,TGTGCCAGCAGTGAATTCAGGGTGGTGAACACTGAAGCTTTCTTT
16,TRBJ2-1,NA,TRBD1,TRBV5-1,CASSLGQGATYNEQFF,TGCGCCAGCAGCTTGGGACAGGGTGCGACCTACAATGAGCAGTTCTTC
14,TRBJ2-5,NA,NA,TRBV18,CASSPLLVQETQYF,TGTGCCAGCTCACCATTACTAGTTCAAGAGACCCAGTACTTC
14,TRBJ1-3,few,TRBD1,TRBV6-5,CASSYSTGGNTIYF,TGTGCCAGCAGTTACTCGACAGGGGGAAACACCATATATTTT
20,TRBJ1-4,NA,TRBD1,TRBV4-2,CASSLHLLGTGTGTNEKLFF,TGTGCCAGCAGCCTACATCTATTGGGGACAGGGACGGGAACTAATGAAAAACTGTTTTTT
16,TRBJ2-1,NA,TRBD2,TRBV5-1,CASSLATSGYYNEQFF,TGCGCCAGCAGCTTGGCAACTAGCGGGTACTACAATGAGCAGTTCTTC
15,TRBJ1-5,NA,TRBD1,TRBV6-1,CASSGGQGLNQPQHF,TGTGCCAGCAGTGGGGGACAGGGCCTAAATCAGCCCCAGCATTTT
16,TRBJ2-7,NA,TRBD2,TRBV4-1,CASSQGSGGGGREQYF,TGCGCCAGCAGCCAGGGGTCCGGCGGGGGGGGTAGGGAGCAGTACTTC
13,TRBJ1-2,NA,NA,TRBV6-5,CASSEGQGYGYTF,TGTGCCAGCAGTGAAGGGCAGGGTTATGGCTACACCTTC
15,TRBJ1-4,NA,NA,TRBV25-1,CASSGRSGADEKLFF,TGTGCCAGCAGTGGCCGATCTGGGGCAGATGAAAAACTGTTTTTT
11,TRBJ1-2,NA,NA,TRBV4-1,CASSQGGGYTF,TGCGCCAGCAGCCAGGGAGGCGGCTACACCTTC
13,TRBJ1-4,few,TRBD1,TRBV2,CASRWDSGEKLFF,TGTGCCAGCAGGTGGGACAGTGGAGAAAAACTGTTTTTT
15,TRBJ2-3,few,NA,TRBV5-1,CASSFGRQGTDTQYF,TGCGCCAGCAGCTTCGGGCGTCAGGGGACAGATACGCAGTATTTT
14,TRBJ1-1,few,TRBD1,TRBV28,CASRNQGENTEAFF,TGTGCCAGCAGAAATCAGGGGGAGAACACTGAAGCTTTCTTT
16,TRBJ2-7,NA,TRBD1,TRBV28,CASSFELRDRGREQYF,TGTGCCAGCAGTTTTGAGTTGAGGGACAGGGGGCGCGAGCAGTACTTC
13,TRBJ1-1,NA,NA,TRBV6-1,CASSVISPTEAFF,TGTGCCAGCAGTGTTATTAGTCCCACTGAAGCTTTCTTT
14,TRBJ1-3,NA,NA,TRBV7-9,CASSRGTSGNTIYF,TGTGCCAGCAGTCGTGGGACTTCCGGAAACACCATATATTTT
14,TRBJ1-2,NA,NA,TRBV6-1,CASSDLAYRVGYTF,TGTGCCAGCAGTGACCTGGCCTACAGGGTTGGCTACACCTTC
14,TRBJ2-7,few,NA,TRBV5-6,CASSLLGSSYEQYF,TGTGCCAGCAGCTTGTTAGGGAGCTCCTACGAGCAGTACTTC
15,TRBJ1-2,NA,NA,TRBV7-9,CASRLPRVGNYGYTF,TGTGCCAGCAGGCTACCCAGGGTCGGGAACTATGGCTACACCTTC